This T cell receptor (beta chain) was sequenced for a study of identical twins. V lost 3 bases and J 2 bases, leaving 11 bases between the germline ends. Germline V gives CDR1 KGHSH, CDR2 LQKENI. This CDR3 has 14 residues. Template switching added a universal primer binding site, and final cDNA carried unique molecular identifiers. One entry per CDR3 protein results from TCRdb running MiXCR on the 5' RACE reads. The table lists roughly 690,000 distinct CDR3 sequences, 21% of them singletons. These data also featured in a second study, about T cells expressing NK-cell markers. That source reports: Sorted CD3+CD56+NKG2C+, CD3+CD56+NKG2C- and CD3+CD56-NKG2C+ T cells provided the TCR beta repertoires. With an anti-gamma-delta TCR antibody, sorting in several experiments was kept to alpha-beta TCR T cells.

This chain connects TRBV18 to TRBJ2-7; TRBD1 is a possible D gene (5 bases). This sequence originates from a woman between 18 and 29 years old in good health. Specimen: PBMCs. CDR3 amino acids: CASSPQGNAYEQYF. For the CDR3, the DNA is TGTGCCAGCTCACCCCAGGGCAACGCCTACGAGCAGTACTTC.